This T cell receptor beta chain was sequenced in a study of HIV-infected patients and healthy controls. cDNA was made from 400 to 500 ng RNA using alpha and beta constant primers. Alpha and beta chain libraries were made separately by chain-specific third strand synthesis with multiplexing indices. Via MiXCR, TCRdb re-called the 5' RACE reads, giving one row per CDR3 protein. The table shows 19,000 or so distinct CDR3 sequences, with less than 15% occurring only once. The CDR3 contains 14 residues. Germline CDR1 reads LNHDA; CDR2 reads SQIVND (reference sequence). Trimming pared 5 bases from V and 4 bases from J, leaving 13 bases between. All unsorted peripheral T cells were captured because whole blood was used without fractionation. In this sample, this clonotype turned up a few times.

Material for sequencing was blood. This TCR derives from an adult in good health. The chain uses TRBV19 and TRBJ2-3; D uncertain. The CDR3 region is CASSSPGWADTQYF. The CDR3 coding sequence is TGTGCCAGTAGTTCTCCTGGCTGGGCAGATACGCAGTATTTT.